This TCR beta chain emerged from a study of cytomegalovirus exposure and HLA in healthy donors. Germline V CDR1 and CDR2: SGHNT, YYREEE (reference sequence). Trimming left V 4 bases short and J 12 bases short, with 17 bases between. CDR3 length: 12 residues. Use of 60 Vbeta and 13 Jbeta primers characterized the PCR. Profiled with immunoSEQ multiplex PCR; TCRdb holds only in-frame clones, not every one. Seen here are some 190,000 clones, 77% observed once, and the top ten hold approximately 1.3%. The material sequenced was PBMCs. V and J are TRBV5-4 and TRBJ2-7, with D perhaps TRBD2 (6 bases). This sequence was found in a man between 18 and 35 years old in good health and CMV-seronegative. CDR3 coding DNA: TGTGCCAGCAGCGGGACCGGGACTCGACCGTACTTC. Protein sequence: CASSGTGTRPYF.